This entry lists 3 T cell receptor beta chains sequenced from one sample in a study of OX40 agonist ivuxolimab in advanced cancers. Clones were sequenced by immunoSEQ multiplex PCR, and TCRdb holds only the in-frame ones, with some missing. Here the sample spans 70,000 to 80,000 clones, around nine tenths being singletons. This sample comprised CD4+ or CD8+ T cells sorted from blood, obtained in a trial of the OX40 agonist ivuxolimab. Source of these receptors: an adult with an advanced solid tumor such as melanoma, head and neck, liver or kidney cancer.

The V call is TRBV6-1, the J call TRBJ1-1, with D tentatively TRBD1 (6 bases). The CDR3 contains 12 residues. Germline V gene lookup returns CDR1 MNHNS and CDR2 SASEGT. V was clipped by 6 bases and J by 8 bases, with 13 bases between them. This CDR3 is CASRTGTTEAFF. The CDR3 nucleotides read TGTGCCAGCAGAACCGGGACAACCGAAGCTTTCTTT.

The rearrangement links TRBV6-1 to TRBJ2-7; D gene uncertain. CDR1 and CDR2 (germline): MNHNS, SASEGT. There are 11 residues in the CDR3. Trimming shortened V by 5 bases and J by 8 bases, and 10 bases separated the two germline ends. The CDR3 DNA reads TGTGCCAGCAGTTCAGCTTCGAAGCAGTACTTC. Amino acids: CASSSASKQYF.

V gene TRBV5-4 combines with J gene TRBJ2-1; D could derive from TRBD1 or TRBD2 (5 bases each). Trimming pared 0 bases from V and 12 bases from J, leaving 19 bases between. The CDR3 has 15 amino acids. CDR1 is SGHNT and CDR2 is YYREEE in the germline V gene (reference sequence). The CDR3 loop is CASSLGQNRDQGQFF. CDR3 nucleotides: TGTGCCAGCAGCTTGGGACAGAACCGGGACCAAGGGCAGTTCTTC.